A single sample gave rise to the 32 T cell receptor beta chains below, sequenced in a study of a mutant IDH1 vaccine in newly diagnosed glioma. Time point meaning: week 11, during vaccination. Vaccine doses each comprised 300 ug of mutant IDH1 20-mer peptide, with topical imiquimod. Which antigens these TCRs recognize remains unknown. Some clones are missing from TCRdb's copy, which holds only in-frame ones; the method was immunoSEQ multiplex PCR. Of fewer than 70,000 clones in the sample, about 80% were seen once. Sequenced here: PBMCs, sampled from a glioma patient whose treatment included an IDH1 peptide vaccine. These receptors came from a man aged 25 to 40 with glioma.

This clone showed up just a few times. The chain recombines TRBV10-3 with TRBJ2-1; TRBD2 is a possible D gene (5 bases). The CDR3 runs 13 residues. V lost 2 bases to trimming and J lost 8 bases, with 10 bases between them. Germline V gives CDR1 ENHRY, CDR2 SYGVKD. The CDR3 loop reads CAISEIGGDEQFF. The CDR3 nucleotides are TGTGCCATCAGTGAGATAGGAGGTGATGAGCAGTTCTTC.

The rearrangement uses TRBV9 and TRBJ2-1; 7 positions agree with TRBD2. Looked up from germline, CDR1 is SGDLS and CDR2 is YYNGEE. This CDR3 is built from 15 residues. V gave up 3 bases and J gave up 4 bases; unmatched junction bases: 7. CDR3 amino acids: CASSERAGRYNEQFF. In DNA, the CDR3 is TGTGCCAGCAGCGAAAGAGCGGGGAGATACAATGAGCAGTTCTTC.

For the CDR3, the DNA is TGTGCCAGCAGCCTCGCCGGGACAGGGAGGGATGGCTACACCTTC. Encoded protein: CASSLAGTGRDGYTF. The rearrangement links TRBV7-2 to TRBJ1-2; 9 bases align to TRBD1. With V trimmed by 5 bases and J by 6 bases, 10 bases remained unmatched. The CDR3 totals 15 residues. Germline values: CDR1 SGHTA, CDR2 FQGNSA.

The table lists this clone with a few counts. CDR3 protein: CASSQRWRDSYEQYF. In DNA, the CDR3 is TGCGCCAGCAGCCAAAGGTGGCGGGACAGCTACGAGCAGTACTTC. The chain joins TRBV4-1 to TRBJ2-7; tentatively, D is TRBD1 (7 bases). Trimming took off 2 bases at V and 3 bases at J, with 14 bases between the two ends. The CDR3 runs to 15 residues. The germline V gene encodes CDR1 MGHRA and CDR2 YSYEKL.

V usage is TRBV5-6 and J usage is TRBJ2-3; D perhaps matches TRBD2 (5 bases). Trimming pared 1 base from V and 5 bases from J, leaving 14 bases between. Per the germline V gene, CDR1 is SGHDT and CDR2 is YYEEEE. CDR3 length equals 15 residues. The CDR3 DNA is TGTGCCAGCAGCTTGTGGGCGGGCTTAGGAGATACGCAGTATTTT. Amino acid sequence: CASSLWAGLGDTQYF.

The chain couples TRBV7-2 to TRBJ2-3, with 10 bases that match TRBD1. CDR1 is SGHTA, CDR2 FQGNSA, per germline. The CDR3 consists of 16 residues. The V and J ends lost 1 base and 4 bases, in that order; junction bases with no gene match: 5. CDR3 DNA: TGTGCCAGCAGCTTAGTCGGGACAGGGGTTTCAGATACGCAGTATTTT. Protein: CASSLVGTGVSDTQYF.

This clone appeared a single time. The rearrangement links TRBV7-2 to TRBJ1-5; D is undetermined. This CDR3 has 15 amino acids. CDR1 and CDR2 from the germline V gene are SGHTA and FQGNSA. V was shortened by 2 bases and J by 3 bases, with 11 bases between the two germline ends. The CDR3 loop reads CASSLSGQLNQPQHF. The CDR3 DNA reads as TGTGCCAGCAGCTTAAGTGGGCAGCTCAATCAGCCCCAGCATTTT.

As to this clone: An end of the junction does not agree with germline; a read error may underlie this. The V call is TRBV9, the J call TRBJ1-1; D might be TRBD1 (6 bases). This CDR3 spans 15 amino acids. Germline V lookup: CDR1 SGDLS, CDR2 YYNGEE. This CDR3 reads CASSPRRQGNSEAFF. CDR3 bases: TGTGCCAGCAGCCCTAGGAGGCAGGGGAACTCTGAAGCTTTCTTT.

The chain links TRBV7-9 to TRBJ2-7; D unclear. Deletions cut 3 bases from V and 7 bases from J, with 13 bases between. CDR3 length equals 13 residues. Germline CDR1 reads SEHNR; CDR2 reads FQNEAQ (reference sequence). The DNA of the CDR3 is TGTGCCAGCAGCTTTGATGCCTACGAAGAGCAGTACTTC. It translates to CASSFDAYEEQYF. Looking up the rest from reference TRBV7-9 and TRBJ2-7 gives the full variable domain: DTGVSQNPRHKITKRGQNVTFRCDPISEHNRLYWYRQTLGQGPEFLTYFQNEAQLEKSRLLSDRFSAERPKGSFSTLEIQRTEQGDSAMYLCASSFDAYEEQYFGPGTRLTVT.

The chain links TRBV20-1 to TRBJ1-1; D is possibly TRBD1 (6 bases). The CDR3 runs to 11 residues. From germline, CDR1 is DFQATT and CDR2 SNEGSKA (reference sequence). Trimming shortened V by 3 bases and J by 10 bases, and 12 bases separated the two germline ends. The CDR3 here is CSAREQGAAFF. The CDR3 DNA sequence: TGCAGTGCTAGGGAACAGGGAGCAGCTTTCTTT.

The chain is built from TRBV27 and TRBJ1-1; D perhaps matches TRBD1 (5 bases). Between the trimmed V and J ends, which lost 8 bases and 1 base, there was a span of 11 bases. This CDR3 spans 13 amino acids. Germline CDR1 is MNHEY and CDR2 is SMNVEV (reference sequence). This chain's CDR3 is CASCSGQNTEAFF. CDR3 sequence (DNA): TGTGCCAGCTGTTCTGGACAGAACACTGAAGCTTTCTTT.

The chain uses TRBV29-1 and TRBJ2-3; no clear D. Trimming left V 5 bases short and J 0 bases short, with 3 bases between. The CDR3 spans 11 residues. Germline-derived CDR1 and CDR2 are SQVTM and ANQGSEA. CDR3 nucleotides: TGCAGCGTTCTCAGCACAGATACGCAGTATTTT. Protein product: CSVLSTDTQYF.

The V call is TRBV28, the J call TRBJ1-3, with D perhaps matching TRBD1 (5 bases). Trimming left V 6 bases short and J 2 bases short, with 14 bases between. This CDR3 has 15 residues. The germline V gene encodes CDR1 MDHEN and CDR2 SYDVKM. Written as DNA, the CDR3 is TGTGCCAGCAGCGAACAGGACACAACTGGAAACACCATATATTTT. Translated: CASSEQDTTGNTIYF.

CDR3 bases: TGTGCCAGCTCACCGTTGGGGACAGGGTGGACTAATGAAAAACTGTTTTTT. Translating it yields CASSPLGTGWTNEKLFF. This sequence joins TRBV18 and TRBJ1-4; 9 nucleotides align to TRBD1. The germline gives CDR1 KGHSH, CDR2 LQKENI. J gave up 2 bases and V 3 bases, and 7 bases lay outside the gene matches. The CDR3 contains 17 residues.

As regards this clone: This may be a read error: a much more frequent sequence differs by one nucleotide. CDR3 sequence (DNA): TGTGCCAGCAGTGTTTACGGCTACGAGCAGTACTTC. Its protein product is CASSVYGYEQYF. The V call is TRBV6-1, the J call TRBJ2-7; D is ambiguous. The germline gives CDR1 MNHNS, CDR2 SASEGT. The germline V and J ends were trimmed by 4 bases and 3 bases, with 7 bases remaining between them. The CDR3 length is 12 residues.

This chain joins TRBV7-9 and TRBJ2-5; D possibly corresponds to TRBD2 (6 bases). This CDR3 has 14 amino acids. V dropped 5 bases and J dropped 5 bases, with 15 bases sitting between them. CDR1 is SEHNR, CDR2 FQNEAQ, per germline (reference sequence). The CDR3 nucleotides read TGTGCCAGCAGCCCGGGACTCGAATTGGAGACCCAGTACTTC. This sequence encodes CASSPGLELETQYF.

The CDR3 DNA is TGTGCCAGCAGGGCCCAGGGGGGGGATGGCTACACCTTC. Amino acid sequence: CASRAQGGDGYTF. The chain combines TRBV2 with TRBJ1-2; 7 bases fit TRBD1. V shed 6 bases, J shed 6 bases, and the junction held 7 bases outside the gene matches. The CDR3 covers 13 residues. CDR1 is SNHLY, CDR2 FYNNEI, per germline.

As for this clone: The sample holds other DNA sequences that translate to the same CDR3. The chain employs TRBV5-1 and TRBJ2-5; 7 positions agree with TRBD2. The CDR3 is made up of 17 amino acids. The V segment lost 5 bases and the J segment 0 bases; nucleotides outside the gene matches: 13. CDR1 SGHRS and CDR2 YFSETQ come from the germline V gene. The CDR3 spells CASSPGPGAGNQETQYF. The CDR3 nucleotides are TGCGCCAGCAGTCCCGGTCCAGGAGCGGGGAACCAAGAGACCCAGTACTTC.

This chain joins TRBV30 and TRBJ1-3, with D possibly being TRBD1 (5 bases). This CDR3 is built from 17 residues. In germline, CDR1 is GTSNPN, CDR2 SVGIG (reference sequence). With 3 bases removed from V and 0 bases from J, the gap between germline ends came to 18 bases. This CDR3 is CAWRRVVGRTSGNTIYF. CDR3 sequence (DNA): TGTGCCTGGAGACGGGTGGTGGGGCGTACCTCTGGAAACACCATATATTTT.

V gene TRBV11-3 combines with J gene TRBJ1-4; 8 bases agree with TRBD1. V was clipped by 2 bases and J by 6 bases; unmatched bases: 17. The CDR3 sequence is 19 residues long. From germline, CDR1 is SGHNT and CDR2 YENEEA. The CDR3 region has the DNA TGTGCCAGCAGCTTATGCGCGGGACAGGCAAGGGGGTGGGATGAAAAACTGTTTTTT. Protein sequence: CASSLCAGQARGWDEKLFF.

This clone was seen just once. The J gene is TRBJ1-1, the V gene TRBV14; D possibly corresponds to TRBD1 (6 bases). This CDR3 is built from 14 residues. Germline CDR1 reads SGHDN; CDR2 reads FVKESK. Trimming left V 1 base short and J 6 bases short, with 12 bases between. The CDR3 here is CASSQVQGDSEAFF. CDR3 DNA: TGTGCCAGCAGCCAAGTACAGGGCGACTCTGAAGCTTTCTTT. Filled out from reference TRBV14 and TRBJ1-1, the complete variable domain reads EAGVTQFPSHSVIEKGQTVTLRCDPISGHDNLYWYRRVMGKEIKFLLHFVKESKQDESGMPNNRFLAERTGGTYSTLKVQPAELEDSGVYFCASSQVQGDSEAFFGQGTRLTVV.

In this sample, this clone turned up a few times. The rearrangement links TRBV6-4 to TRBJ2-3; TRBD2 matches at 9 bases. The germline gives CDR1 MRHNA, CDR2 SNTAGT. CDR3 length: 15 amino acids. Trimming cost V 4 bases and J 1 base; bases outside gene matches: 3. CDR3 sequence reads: CASSVIAGGTDTQYF. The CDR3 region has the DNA TGTGCCAGCAGTGTGATAGCGGGGGGCACAGATACGCAGTATTTT.

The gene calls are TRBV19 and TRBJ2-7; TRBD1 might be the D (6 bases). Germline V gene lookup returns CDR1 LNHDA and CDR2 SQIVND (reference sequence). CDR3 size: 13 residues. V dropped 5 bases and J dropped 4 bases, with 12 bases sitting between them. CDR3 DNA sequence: TGTGCCAGTAGTCAGGACAGCAAGTACGAGCAGTACTTC. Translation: CASSQDSKYEQYF.

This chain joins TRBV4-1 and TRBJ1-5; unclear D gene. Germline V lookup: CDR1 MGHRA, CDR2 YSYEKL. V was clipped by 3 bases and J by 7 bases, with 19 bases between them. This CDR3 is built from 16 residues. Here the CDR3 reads CASSQGGSGIEQPQHF. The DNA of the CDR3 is TGCGCCAGCAGCCAGGGAGGGTCCGGGATTGAACAGCCCCAGCATTTT.

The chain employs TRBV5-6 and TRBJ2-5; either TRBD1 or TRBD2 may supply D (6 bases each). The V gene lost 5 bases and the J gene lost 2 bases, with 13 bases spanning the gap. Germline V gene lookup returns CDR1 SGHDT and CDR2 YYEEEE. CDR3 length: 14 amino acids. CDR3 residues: CASRERGAQETQYF. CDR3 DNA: TGTGCCAGCAGGGAGAGGGGGGCTCAAGAGACCCAGTACTTC.

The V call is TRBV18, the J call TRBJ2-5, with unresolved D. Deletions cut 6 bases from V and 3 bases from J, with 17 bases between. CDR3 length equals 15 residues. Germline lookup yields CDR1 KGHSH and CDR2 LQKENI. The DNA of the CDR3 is TGTGCCAGCTCCCCGACTGGCGGACCAAAAGAGACCCAGTACTTC. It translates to CASSPTGGPKETQYF. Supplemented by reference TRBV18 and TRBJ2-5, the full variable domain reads NAGVMQNPRHLVRRRGQEARLRCSPMKGHSHVYWYRQLPEEGLKFMVYLQKENIIDESGMPKERFSAEFPKEGPSILRIQQVVRGDSAAYFCASSPTGGPKETQYFGPGTRLLVL.

This CDR3 is CASNEQGANGELFF. The DNA of the CDR3 is TGTGCCAGCAACGAACAGGGGGCGAACGGGGAGCTGTTTTTT. This chain connects TRBV28 to TRBJ2-2, with 9 bases that match TRBD1. Germline CDR1 MDHEN, CDR2 SYDVKM. V lost 7 bases to trimming and J lost 7 bases; unmatched junction nucleotides: 7. The CDR3 is 14 residues long.

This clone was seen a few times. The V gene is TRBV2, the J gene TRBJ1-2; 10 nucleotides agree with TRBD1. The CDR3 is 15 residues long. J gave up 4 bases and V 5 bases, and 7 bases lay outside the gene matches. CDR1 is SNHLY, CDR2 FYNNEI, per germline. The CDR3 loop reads CASSLRQGATYGYTF. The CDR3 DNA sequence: TGTGCCAGCAGTCTTCGACAGGGGGCCACCTATGGCTACACCTTC.

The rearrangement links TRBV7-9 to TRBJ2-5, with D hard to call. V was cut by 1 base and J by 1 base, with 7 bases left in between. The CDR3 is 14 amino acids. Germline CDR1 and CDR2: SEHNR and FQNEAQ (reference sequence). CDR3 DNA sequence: TGTGCCAGCAGCTTAGAGGGCGGCCAAGAGACCCAGTACTTC. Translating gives CASSLEGGQETQYF.

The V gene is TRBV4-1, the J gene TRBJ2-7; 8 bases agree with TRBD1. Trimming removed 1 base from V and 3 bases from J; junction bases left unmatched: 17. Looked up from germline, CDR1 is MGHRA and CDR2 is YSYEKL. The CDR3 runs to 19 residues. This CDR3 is CASSQVPTSTGTGLYEQYF. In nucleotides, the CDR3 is TGCGCCAGCAGCCAAGTCCCCACCTCAACCGGGACAGGACTCTACGAGCAGTACTTC.

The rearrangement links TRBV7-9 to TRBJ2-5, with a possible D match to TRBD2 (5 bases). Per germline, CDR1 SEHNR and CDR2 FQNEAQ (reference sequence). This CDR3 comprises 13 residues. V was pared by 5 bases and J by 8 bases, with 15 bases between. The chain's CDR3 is CASSTGKPATQYF. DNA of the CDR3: TGTGCCAGCAGCACGGGAAAGCCTGCCACCCAGTACTTC. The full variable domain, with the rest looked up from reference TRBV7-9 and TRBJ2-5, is DTGVSQNPRHKITKRGQNVTFRCDPISEHNRLYWYRQTLGQGPEFLTYFQNEAQLEKSRLLSDRFSAERPKGSFSTLEIQRTEQGDSAMYLCASSTGKPATQYFGPGTRLLVL.

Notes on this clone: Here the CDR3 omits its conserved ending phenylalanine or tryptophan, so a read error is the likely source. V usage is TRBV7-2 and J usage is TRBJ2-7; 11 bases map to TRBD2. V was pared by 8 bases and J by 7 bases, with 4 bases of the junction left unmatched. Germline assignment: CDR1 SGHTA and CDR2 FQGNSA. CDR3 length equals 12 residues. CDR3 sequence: CASGLAGREQYS. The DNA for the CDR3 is TGTGCCAGCGGACTAGCGGGCAGGGAGCAGTACTCC.